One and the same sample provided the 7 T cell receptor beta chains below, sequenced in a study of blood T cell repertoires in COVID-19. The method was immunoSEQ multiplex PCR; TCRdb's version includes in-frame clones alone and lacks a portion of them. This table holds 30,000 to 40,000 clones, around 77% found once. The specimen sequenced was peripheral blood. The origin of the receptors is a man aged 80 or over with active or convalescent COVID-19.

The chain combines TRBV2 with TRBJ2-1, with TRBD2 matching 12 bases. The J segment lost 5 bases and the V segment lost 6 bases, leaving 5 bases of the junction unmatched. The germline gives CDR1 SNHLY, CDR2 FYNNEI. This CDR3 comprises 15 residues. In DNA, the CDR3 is TGTGCCAGCAGGCCTAGCGGGGGGGCCCACAATGAGCAGTTCTTC. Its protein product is CASRPSGGAHNEQFF. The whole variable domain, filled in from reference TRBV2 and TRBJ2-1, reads EPEVTQTPSHQVTQMGQEVILRCVPISNHLYFYWYRQILGQKVEFLVSFYNNEISEKSEIFDDQFSVERPDGSNFTLKIRSTKLEDSAMYFCASRPSGGAHNEQFFGPGTRLTVL.

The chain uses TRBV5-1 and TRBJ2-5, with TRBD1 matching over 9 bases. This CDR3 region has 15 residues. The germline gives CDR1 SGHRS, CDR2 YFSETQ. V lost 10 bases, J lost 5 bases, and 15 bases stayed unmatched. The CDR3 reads CASSLRTGVSETQYF. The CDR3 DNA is TGCGCCTCCTCCTTACGGACAGGGGTTTCGGAGACCCAGTACTTC.

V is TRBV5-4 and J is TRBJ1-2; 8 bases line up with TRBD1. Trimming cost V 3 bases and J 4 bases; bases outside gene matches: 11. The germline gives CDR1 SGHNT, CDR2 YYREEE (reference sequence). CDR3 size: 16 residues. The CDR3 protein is CASSSGQGSPTYGYTF. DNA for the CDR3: TGTGCCAGCAGCTCTGGACAGGGCTCACCTACCTATGGCTACACCTTC. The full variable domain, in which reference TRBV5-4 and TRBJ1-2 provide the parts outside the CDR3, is ETGVTQSPTHLIKTRGQQVTLRCSSQSGHNTVSWYQQALGQGPQFIFQYYREEENGRGNFPPRFSGLQFPNYSSELNVNALELDDSALYLCASSSGQGSPTYGYTFGSGTRLTVV.

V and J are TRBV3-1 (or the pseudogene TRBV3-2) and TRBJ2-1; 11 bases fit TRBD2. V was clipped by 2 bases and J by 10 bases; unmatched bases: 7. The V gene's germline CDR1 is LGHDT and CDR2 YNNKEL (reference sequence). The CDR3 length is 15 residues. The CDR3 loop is CASSQIAGGRGEQFF. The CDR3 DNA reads TGTGCCAGCAGCCAAATAGCGGGAGGGAGAGGAGAGCAGTTCTTC.

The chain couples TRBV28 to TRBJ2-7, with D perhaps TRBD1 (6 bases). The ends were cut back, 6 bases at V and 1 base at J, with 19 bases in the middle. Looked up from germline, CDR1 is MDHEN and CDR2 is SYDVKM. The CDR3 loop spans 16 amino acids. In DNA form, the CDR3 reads TGTGCCAGCAGGACACACCGGGACATTAGGTCCTACGAGCAGTACTTC. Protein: CASRTHRDIRSYEQYF. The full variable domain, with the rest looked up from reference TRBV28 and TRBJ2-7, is DVKVTQSSRYLVKRTGEKVFLECVQDMDHENMFWYRQDPGLGLRLIYFSYDVKMKEKGDIPEGYSVSREKKERFSLILESASTNQTSMYLCASRTHRDIRSYEQYFGPGTRLTVT.

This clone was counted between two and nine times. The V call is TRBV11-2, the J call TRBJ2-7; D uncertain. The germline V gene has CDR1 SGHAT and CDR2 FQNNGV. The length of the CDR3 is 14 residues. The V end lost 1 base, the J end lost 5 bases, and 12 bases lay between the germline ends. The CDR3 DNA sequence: TGTGCCAGCAGCTTAGGGGTAGCAACGAACGAGCAGTACTTC. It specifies CASSLGVATNEQYF.

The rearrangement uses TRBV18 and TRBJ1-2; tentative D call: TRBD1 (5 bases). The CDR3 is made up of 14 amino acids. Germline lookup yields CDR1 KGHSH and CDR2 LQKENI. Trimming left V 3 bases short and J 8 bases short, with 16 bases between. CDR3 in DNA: TGTGCCAGCTCACCGGGACTGGGAATGTTCGGCTACACCTTC. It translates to CASSPGLGMFGYTF.